Following are 27 T cell receptor beta chains from one sample sequenced in a study of OX40 agonist ivuxolimab in advanced cancers. Clones were sequenced by immunoSEQ multiplex PCR, and TCRdb holds only the in-frame ones, with some missing. The data show about 64,000 clones, about nine tenths seen once. The sample was CD4+ or CD8+ T cells sorted from blood, taken in a trial of the OX40 agonist ivuxolimab. These receptors all come from an adult with an advanced solid tumor such as melanoma, head and neck, liver or kidney cancer.

The sample holds a few counts of this clone. The CDR3 spells CASSISGTGDEQFF. The CDR3 DNA reads TGTGCCAGCAGCATCTCCGGGACTGGGGATGAGCAGTTCTTC. The chain joins TRBV9 to TRBJ2-1; D is perhaps TRBD2 (6 bases). Between the trimmed V and J ends, which lost 4 bases and 8 bases, there was a span of 16 bases. Germline-derived CDR1 and CDR2 are SGDLS and YYNGEE. The CDR3 is 14 residues long.

This chain joins TRBV7-8 and TRBJ2-1, with a possible D match to TRBD2 (6 bases). The CDR3 consists of 12 residues. CDR1 is SGHVS, CDR2 FQNEAQ, per germline. The V gene lost 3 bases and the J gene lost 10 bases, with 10 bases spanning the gap. The CDR3 spells CASSFPEGEQFF. The CDR3 nucleotides read TGTGCCAGCAGCTTTCCGGAGGGAGAGCAGTTCTTC.

The V call is TRBV4-1, the J call TRBJ2-1; D remains unclear. Per germline, CDR1 MGHRA and CDR2 YSYEKL. The CDR3 loop spans 15 amino acids. The V end was cut by 0 bases, the J end by 3 bases, with 9 bases between. The CDR3 DNA reads TGCGCCAGCAGCCAAGAAGGTGCGGACTACAATGAGCAGTTCTTC. Translated: CASSQEGADYNEQFF.

A single count supports this clone. DNA for the CDR3: TGTGCCAGCAGCTTGACAGGGCCCCCATACAATGAGCAGTTCTTC. Its translation is CASSLTGPPYNEQFF. The chain joins TRBV7-6 to TRBJ2-1, with 7 bases fitting TRBD1. Germline trimming cut 3 bases from V and 4 bases from J; bases unmatched to any gene: 6. Germline loops: CDR1 SGHVS, CDR2 FNYEAQ. This CDR3 comprises 15 residues.

The chain uses TRBV28 and TRBJ2-7; D gene uncertain. The V gene's germline CDR1 is MDHEN and CDR2 SYDVKM. Trimming removed 5 bases from V and 3 bases from J, with 11 bases in between. This CDR3 spans 13 amino acids. The CDR3 protein is CASSLTLDYEQYF. The CDR3 nucleotides read TGTGCCAGCAGTCTTACCTTAGACTACGAGCAGTACTTC.

The genes are TRBV7-9 and TRBJ1-1, with no clear D. V shed 7 bases and J shed 1 base, with 10 bases lying between them. Germline values: CDR1 SEHNR, CDR2 FQNEAQ (reference sequence). This CDR3 contains 13 residues. CDR3 sequence (DNA): TGTGCCAGCACTCTGGATCAGAACACTGAAGCTTTCTTT. Translation: CASTLDQNTEAFF.

This chain links TRBV5-1 with TRBJ2-1; a weak D match, TRBD2 (5 bases). This CDR3 has 15 amino acids. Trimming removed 4 bases at V and 1 base at J, with 12 bases between. Looked up from germline, CDR1 is SGHRS and CDR2 is YFSETQ. CDR3 sequence (DNA): TGCGCCAGCAGCCTTACTAGTTGGTCCTACAATGAGCAGTTCTTC. It encodes CASSLTSWSYNEQFF.

The V and J genes are TRBV5-1 and TRBJ1-2; TRBD1 might be the D (6 bases). Germline V lookup: CDR1 SGHRS, CDR2 YFSETQ. The CDR3 has 14 amino acids. Trimming left V 4 bases short and J 8 bases short, with 18 bases between. CDR3 DNA sequence: TGCGCCAGCAGCCGCCGGGGGGGCGAAGAGGGCTACACCTTC. Translated, it gives CASSRRGGEEGYTF.

This clone showed up just a few times. The chain couples TRBV13 to TRBJ1-4, with D tentatively TRBD1 (5 bases). The length of the CDR3 is 15 residues. Germline-derived CDR1 and CDR2 are PRHDT and FYEKMQ (reference sequence). V gave up 2 bases and J gave up 6 bases, with 13 bases separating them. Written as DNA, the CDR3 is TGTGCCAGCAGCTTAAGACGGGGCGGGGATGAAAAACTGTTTTTT. Protein: CASSLRRGGDEKLFF.

V usage is TRBV5-1 and J usage is TRBJ2-7, with TRBD1 as a possible D gene (5 bases). The CDR3 loop spans 14 amino acids. Germline V gives CDR1 SGHRS, CDR2 YFSETQ. Trimming stripped 4 bases from V and 0 bases from J, with 11 bases between. The CDR3: CASSVDSSSYEQYF. The CDR3 bases are TGCGCCAGCAGCGTTGACAGTAGCTCCTACGAGCAGTACTTC.

The chain uses TRBV6-6 and TRBJ2-5; 7 bases line up with TRBD2. This CDR3 region has 14 residues. J was trimmed by 3 bases and V by 6 bases; bases with no gene match: 7. Germline-derived CDR1 and CDR2 are MNHNY and SVGAGI (reference sequence). The CDR3 loop is CASRLRGREETQYF. The CDR3 DNA sequence: TGTGCCAGCAGGCTCCGTGGGAGGGAAGAGACCCAGTACTTC.

The chain recombines TRBV18 with TRBJ2-7, with 8 bases identical to TRBD1. CDR1 and CDR2 from the germline V gene are KGHSH and LQKENI. V shed 2 bases and J 2 bases; nucleotides not matched to a gene: 5. This CDR3 is built from 15 residues. In nucleotides, the CDR3 is TGTGCCAGCTCACCAATAAGACAGGGGACCTACGAGCAGTACTTC. Translated: CASSPIRQGTYEQYF.

This sequence joins TRBV28 and TRBJ1-1; D is perhaps TRBD1 (6 bases). V was trimmed by 5 bases and J by 6 bases, leaving 10 bases between them. The CDR3 is 12 amino acids. CDR1 and CDR2 from the germline V gene are MDHEN and SYDVKM. This CDR3 is CASSRQVPEAFF. CDR3 DNA: TGTGCCAGCAGTCGACAGGTCCCTGAAGCTTTCTTT.

The chain employs TRBV5-4 and TRBJ2-2, with a weak D call TRBD1 (6 bases). The CDR3 is made up of 17 amino acids. Germline lookup yields CDR1 SGHNT and CDR2 YYREEE (reference sequence). Trimming left V 2 bases short and J 0 bases short, with 14 bases between. The CDR3 spells CASSLNRETSNTGELFF. The CDR3 bases are TGTGCCAGCAGCTTAAACAGGGAGACATCGAACACCGGGGAGCTGTTTTTT.

V and J are TRBV30 and TRBJ1-1; D unresolved. The CDR3 runs to 12 residues. Germline CDR1 is GTSNPN and CDR2 is SVGIG (reference sequence). V shed 3 bases and J shed 8 bases, with 13 bases lying between them. In nucleotides, the CDR3 is TGTGCCTGGAGGCGGCGAATGGGAGAAGCTTTCTTT. Its translation is CAWRRRMGEAFF.

The J gene is TRBJ1-1, the V gene TRBV11-2; D gene ambiguous. Germline CDR1 and CDR2: SGHAT and FQNNGV. The CDR3 contains 14 residues. Trimming cost V 6 bases and J 4 bases, with 15 bases left between them. The DNA for the CDR3 is TGTGCCAGCAGGTCGTTGGTGGGGATCACTGAAGCTTTCTTT. Its protein is CASRSLVGITEAFF.

V is TRBV30 and J is TRBJ1-5; D gene uncertain. Trimming removed 3 bases from V and 7 bases from J, with 13 bases in between. CDR1 is GTSNPN, CDR2 SVGIG, per germline (reference sequence). The CDR3 runs to 13 residues. The CDR3 protein is CAWSPLHGQPQHF. The CDR3 nucleotides read TGTGCCTGGAGCCCCCTTCATGGCCAGCCCCAGCATTTT.

The chain joins TRBV7-3 to TRBJ2-5; D not certain. CDR3 size: 13 residues. CDR1 is SGHTA and CDR2 is FQGTGA in the germline V gene. The V end was cut by 5 bases, the J end by 0 bases, with 7 bases between. The CDR3 nucleotides read TGTGCCAGCAGCCCCGGACACCAAGAGACCCAGTACTTC. Protein product: CASSPGHQETQYF.

The genes are TRBV25-1 and TRBJ2-6; D ambiguous. Germline CDR1 is MGHDK and CDR2 is SYGVNS. The CDR3 extends over 16 amino acids. V was shortened by 2 bases and J by 8 bases, with 16 bases between the two germline ends. This CDR3 is CASSEGIGSDTNVLTF. For the CDR3, the DNA is TGTGCCAGCAGTGAAGGAATCGGGTCAGATACCAACGTCCTGACTTTC.

The chain joins TRBV27 to TRBJ1-1; D call uncertain. The CDR3 consists of 12 residues. Trimming pared 5 bases from V and 6 bases from J, leaving 10 bases between. Germline CDR1 MNHEY, CDR2 SMNVEV (reference sequence). This CDR3 reads CASSLWLSEAFF. CDR3 DNA sequence: TGTGCCAGCAGTCTTTGGTTGTCTGAAGCTTTCTTT.

J is TRBJ2-1 and V is TRBV7-2, with TRBD2 matching over 9 bases. Germline V gene lookup returns CDR1 SGHTA and CDR2 FQGNSA. Losses at the gene ends were 5 bases for V and 3 bases for J; bases not matched to a gene: 5. CDR3 length: 15 residues. Here the CDR3 DNA reads TGTGCCAGCAGCCTTAGCGGGAGTGACTACAATGAGCAGTTCTTC. Translated: CASSLSGSDYNEQFF.

This sequence joins TRBV11-2 and TRBJ2-5, with TRBD1 matching 9 bases. V lost 6 bases to trimming and J lost 2 bases; unmatched junction nucleotides: 4. This CDR3 has 14 residues. CDR1 is SGHAT, CDR2 FQNNGV, per germline. The CDR3 nucleotides are TGTGCCAGCAGGAGGGACAGGGTTCAAGAGACCCAGTACTTC. It translates to CASRRDRVQETQYF.

This clone has only one observation. The genes are TRBV19 and TRBJ2-2; 7 bases align to TRBD1. CDR1 and CDR2 (germline): LNHDA, SQIVND (reference sequence). The V and J ends lost 6 bases and 5 bases, in that order; junction bases with no gene match: 6. The CDR3 is 14 residues long. The CDR3 DNA sequence: TGTGCCAGTAGAACGGGGACAGTTACCGGGGAGCTGTTTTTT. It specifies CASRTGTVTGELFF.

The gene calls are TRBV9 and TRBJ2-7; 9 bases match TRBD1. This CDR3 region has 15 residues. V lost 0 bases to trimming and J lost 2 bases; unmatched junction nucleotides: 3. The germline CDR1 and CDR2 sequences are SGDLS and YYNGEE. This CDR3 reads CASSVGGTGTYEQYF. DNA for the CDR3: TGTGCCAGCAGCGTAGGAGGGACAGGGACCTACGAGCAGTACTTC.

This clone is a singleton in its sample. This rearrangement joins TRBV25-1 to TRBJ2-4; a possible D gene is TRBD1 (5 bases). CDR1 MGHDK and CDR2 SYGVNS come from the germline V gene. The CDR3 consists of 13 residues. V was shortened by 1 base and J by 15 bases, with 16 bases between the two germline ends. The CDR3 DNA reads TGTGCCAGCAGTGAATTTAAGGCAGGACACATGTACTTC. Translating it yields CASSEFKAGHMYF. Based on the CDR3 plus reference TRBV25-1 and TRBJ2-4, the full variable domain is EADIYQTPRYLVIGTGKKITLECSQTMGHDKMYWYQQDPGMELHLIHYSYGVNSTEKGDLSSESTVSRIRTEHFPLTLESARPSHTSQYLCASSEFKAGHMYFGAGTRLSVL.

The chain links TRBV6-6 to TRBJ1-5; no clear D gene. The germline CDR1 and CDR2 sequences are MNHNY and SVGAGI (reference sequence). The CDR3 contains 13 residues. V lost 4 bases, J lost 5 bases, and 9 bases lay in between. The CDR3 coding sequence is TGTGCCAGCAGTTGGGAATCGGATCAGCCCCAGCATTTT. It codes for CASSWESDQPQHF.

V and J are TRBV30 and TRBJ2-2, with D uncertain. CDR1 and CDR2 from the germline V gene are GTSNPN and SVGIG (reference sequence). V lost 2 bases and J lost 2, with 9 bases in between. This CDR3 spans 14 amino acids. Here the CDR3 reads CAWSFGLNTGELFF. CDR3 sequence (DNA): TGTGCCTGGAGTTTTGGCCTCAACACCGGGGAGCTGTTTTTT.